Following are 12 T cell receptor beta chains from one sample sequenced in a study of low-dose radiotherapy and immunotherapy resistance in tumors. Stated time point: after trial treatment. Stated treatment: LDRT plus nivolumab, ipilimumab, low-dose cyclophosphamide and aspirin (RACIN trial). TRAV and TRBV primers primed cDNA for both TCRalpha and TCRbeta. It was with a constant-region primer and a V-primer adapter that TCRs were amplified over around 18 PCR cycles. Using its own MiXCR run on the reads, TCRdb lists one record per CDR3 protein. Of approximately 46,000 distinct CDR3 sequences listed, about 25% were seen once; the top ten hold about 9.5%. The sequences come from PBMCs, collected after low-dose radiotherapy plus immunotherapy. These receptors were obtained from a male donor with prostate cancer.

The rearrangement uses TRBV5-4 and TRBJ2-5, with TRBD2 matching over 7 bases. Germline CDR1 SGHNT, CDR2 YYREEE (reference sequence). The V segment lost 1 base and the J segment 3 bases; nucleotides outside the gene matches: 6. This CDR3 has 15 residues. The CDR3 region is CASSLIGLGKETQYF. The DNA of the CDR3 is TGTGCCAGCAGCTTGATTGGACTAGGTAAAGAGACCCAGTACTTC.

This clonotype was observed many times. CDR3 DNA sequence: TGCGCCAGCAACTTAGGAGGGGGGAGCTCCTACAATGAGCAGTTCTTC. This gives the protein CASNLGGGSSYNEQFF. The chain recombines TRBV5-1 with TRBJ2-1; possibly TRBD1 or TRBD2 for D (6 bases each). The V end was cut by 6 bases, the J end by 0 bases, with 16 bases between. Germline lookup yields CDR1 SGHRS and CDR2 YFSETQ. This CDR3 contains 16 residues.

This clonotype is a singleton in its sample. One junction end does not reproduce the germline sequence, and a read error may be involved. The CDR3: CASSLVPAQETQYF. CDR3 nucleotide sequence: TGTGCCAGCAGCTTGGTCCCGGCCCAAGAGACCCAGTACTTC. The gene calls are TRBV5-3 and TRBJ2-5; no firm D call. TRBV5-3 is marked as an open reading frame, function uncertain. This CDR3 comprises 14 residues.

This clonotype was observed at least ten times. The rearrangement uses TRBV3-1 and TRBJ1-3; 8 nucleotides agree with TRBD1. V shed 10 bases and J 4 bases; nucleotides not matched to a gene: 6. The CDR3 sequence is 13 residues long. CDR1 LGHDT and CDR2 YNNKEL come from the germline V gene (reference sequence). CDR3 nucleotides: TGTGCCATAGGACAGGGACAAGGAAACACCATATATTTT. Amino acids: CAIGQGQGNTIYF. Drawing the rest from reference TRBV3-1 and TRBJ1-3, the complete variable domain is DTAVSQTPKYLVTQMGNDKSIKCEQNLGHDTMYWYKQDSKKFLKIMFSYNNKELIINETVPNRFSPKSPDKAHLNLHINSLELGDSAVYFCAIGQGQGNTIYFGEGSWLTVV.

In this sample, this clonotype turned up many times. V usage is TRBV20-1 and J usage is TRBJ2-3, with TRBD2 identical over 13 bases. J was trimmed by 5 bases and V by 6 bases; bases with no gene match: 8. The CDR3 consists of 15 residues. Germline loops: CDR1 DFQATT, CDR2 SNEGSKA (reference sequence). CDR3 sequence: CSAWGLAGLVDTQYF. Written as DNA, the CDR3 is TGCAGTGCATGGGGACTAGCGGGATTGGTAGATACGCAGTATTTT.

This clonotype has a count of ten or more. The chain couples TRBV28 to TRBJ1-4, with 7 bases matching TRBD1. The CDR3 consists of 14 residues. The germline CDR1 and CDR2 sequences are MDHEN and SYDVKM. Losses at the gene ends were 2 bases for V and 4 bases for J; bases not matched to a gene: 1. The CDR3, as DNA: TGTGCCAGCAGTTTAAACAGGGGTAATGAAAAACTGTTTTTT. Its translation: CASSLNRGNEKLFF.

This clonotype occurred many times. The chain couples TRBV4-2 to TRBJ2-1, with a weak D call TRBD2 (5 bases). The CDR3 extends over 16 amino acids. CDR1 and CDR2 from the germline V gene are LGHNA and YNFKEQ. The V end lost 1 base, the J end lost 4 bases, and 14 bases lay between the germline ends. For the CDR3, the DNA is TGTGCCAGCAGCCAAGTCTCCAGCGGTAAATACAATGAGCAGTTCTTC. Its translation: CASSQVSSGKYNEQFF.

This clonotype occurred many times. This chain joins TRBV20-1 and TRBJ1-1; D remains unclear. V gave up 5 bases and J gave up 2 bases, with 12 bases separating them. The CDR3 length is 13 residues. Germline V gene lookup returns CDR1 DFQATT and CDR2 SNEGSKA (reference sequence). CDR3 in amino acids: CSAPRATNTEAFF. In nucleotides, the CDR3 is TGCAGTGCTCCCCGGGCAACTAACACTGAAGCTTTCTTT.

In this sample, this clonotype turned up many times. The chain is built from TRBV3-1 and TRBJ1-6; 7 positions agree with TRBD1. The CDR3 length is 15 residues. Unmatched junction bases numbered 6, after V lost 3 bases and J lost 7 bases. CDR1 is LGHDT and CDR2 is YNNKEL in the germline V gene (reference sequence). CDR3: CASSQSEGANSPLHF. The CDR3 coding sequence is TGTGCCAGCAGCCAGTCAGAGGGGGCCAATTCACCCCTCCACTTT.

This clonotype was seen at least ten times. The rearrangement links TRBV7-2 to TRBJ2-7, with 10 bases aligning to TRBD2. The trim removed 5 bases at V and 3 bases at J, leaving 13 bases unmatched. This CDR3 has 17 amino acids. Germline CDR1 SGHTA, CDR2 FQGNSA. In DNA form, the CDR3 reads TGTGCCAGCAGCCGCGGGAGCGGGAGGGGTGTATTCTACGAGCAGTACTTC. It encodes CASSRGSGRGVFYEQYF. The whole variable domain, remainder taken from reference TRBV7-2 and TRBJ2-7, is GAGVSQSPSNKVTEKGKDVELRCDPISGHTALYWYRQSLGQGLEFLIYFQGNSAPDKSGLPSDRFSAERTGGSVSTLTIQRTQQEDSAVYLCASSRGSGRGVFYEQYFGPGTRLTVT.

This clonotype occurred many times. The CDR3 is CASSSSGQGGGYGYTF. The CDR3 nucleotides are TGTGCCAGCAGTTCCTCGGGACAGGGAGGCGGCTATGGCTACACCTTC. The rearrangement joins TRBV28 to TRBJ1-2; 9 positions match TRBD1. This CDR3 has 16 residues. CDR1 is MDHEN and CDR2 is SYDVKM in the germline V gene. V lost 4 bases to trimming and J lost 4 bases; unmatched junction nucleotides: 10.

This rearrangement joins TRBV28 to TRBJ2-5; 7 nucleotides line up with TRBD2. The V and J ends lost 2 bases and 2 bases, in that order; junction bases with no gene match: 8. There are 16 residues in the CDR3. CDR1 and CDR2 from the germline V gene are MDHEN and SYDVKM. Here the CDR3 DNA reads TGTGCCAGCAGTTTAAGGGAGCGGGGCGGACAAGAGACCCAGTACTTC. It translates to CASSLRERGGQETQYF.